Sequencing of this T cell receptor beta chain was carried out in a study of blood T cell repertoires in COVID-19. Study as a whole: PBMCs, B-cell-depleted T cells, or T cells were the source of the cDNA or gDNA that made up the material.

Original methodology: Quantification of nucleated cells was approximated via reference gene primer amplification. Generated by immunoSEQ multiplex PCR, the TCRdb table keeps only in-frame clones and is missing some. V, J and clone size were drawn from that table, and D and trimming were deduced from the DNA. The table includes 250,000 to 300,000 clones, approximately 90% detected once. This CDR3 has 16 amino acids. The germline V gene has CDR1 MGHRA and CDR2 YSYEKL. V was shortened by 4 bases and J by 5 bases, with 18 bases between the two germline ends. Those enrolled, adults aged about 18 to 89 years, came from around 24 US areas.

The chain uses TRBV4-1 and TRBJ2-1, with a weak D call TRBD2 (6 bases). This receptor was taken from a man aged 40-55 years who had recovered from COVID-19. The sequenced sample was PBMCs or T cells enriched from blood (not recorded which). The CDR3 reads CASSPRLGGSDNEQFF. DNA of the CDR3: TGCGCCAGCAGCCCAAGGTTAGGAGGGAGCGACAATGAGCAGTTCTTC.